Each of the 13 T cell receptor beta chains below was sequenced from the same sample in a study of PD-1 blockade in mismatch repair-deficient tumors (dated by TCRdb to the late 2010s). Library method: the immunoSEQ multiplex PCR assay. TCRdb mirrors the immuneACCESS table, restricted to in-frame sequences. Some clones are absent from its copies; in checked studies, under half trace to an unresolved V gene, and the reason for the others is unknown. This sample is represented by more than 90,000 clones; 60% to 85% of them were singletons. Approximately 5% of the sample rests with the top ten. Specimen: peripheral blood, collected 60 weeks after starting pembrolizumab. All receptors come from an adult with mismatch repair-deficient cancer.

This clone occurred a few times. The chain combines TRBV6-5 with TRBJ1-5; a possible D gene is TRBD1 (5 bases). This CDR3 contains 15 residues. Germline loops: CDR1 MNHEY, CDR2 SVGAGI. Trimming removed 6 bases from V and 0 bases from J, with 12 bases in between. The CDR3 loop is CASRTTGYSNQPQHF. The CDR3 nucleotides read TGTGCCAGCAGAACCACAGGATATAGCAATCAGCCCCAGCATTTT.

This clone was detected only once. The gene calls are TRBV28 and TRBJ2-3, with D unclear. The length of the CDR3 is 14 residues. Trimming took 6 bases from V and 0 from J, leaving 10 bases between them. Germline lookup yields CDR1 MDHEN and CDR2 SYDVKM. CDR3 in DNA: TGTGCCAGCAGCTCAGCCACTAGCACAGATACGCAGTATTTT. Amino acid sequence: CASSSATSTDTQYF.

This clone was detected only a few times. The genes are TRBV5-6 and TRBJ1-2; D uncertain. V dropped 6 bases and J dropped 2 bases, with 11 bases sitting between them. This CDR3 contains 13 residues. CDR1 and CDR2 from the germline V gene are SGHDT and YYEEEE. The chain's CDR3 is CASTYWTNYGYTF. The CDR3 region has the DNA TGTGCCAGCACCTACTGGACGAACTATGGCTACACCTTC. Based on the CDR3 plus reference TRBV5-6 and TRBJ1-2, the full variable domain is DAGVTQSPTHLIKTRGQQVTLRCSPKSGHDTVSWYQQALGQGPQFIFQYYEEEERQRGNFPDRFSGHQFPNYSSELNVNALLLGDSALYLCASTYWTNYGYTFGSGTRLTVV.

J is TRBJ1-1 and V is TRBV7-9; D not certain. Germline V lookup: CDR1 SEHNR, CDR2 FQNEAQ (reference sequence). The CDR3 spans 12 residues. V lost 3 bases and J 5 bases, leaving 7 bases between the germline ends. CDR3 loop: CASSFPGTEAFF. The CDR3 DNA sequence: TGTGCCAGCAGCTTTCCGGGAACTGAAGCTTTCTTT. Together with reference TRBV7-9 and TRBJ1-1, the CDR3 gives the full variable domain: DTGVSQNPRHKITKRGQNVTFRCDPISEHNRLYWYRQTLGQGPEFLTYFQNEAQLEKSRLLSDRFSAERPKGSFSTLEIQRTEQGDSAMYLCASSFPGTEAFFGQGTRLTVV.

The CDR3 reads CASRPRQGHYEQYF. The CDR3 coding sequence is TGTGCCAGCAGACCCCGACAGGGGCACTACGAGCAGTACTTC. The rearrangement links TRBV27 to TRBJ2-7, with TRBD1 matching 8 bases. Germline V gene lookup returns CDR1 MNHEY and CDR2 SMNVEV (reference sequence). CDR3 size: 14 residues. V shed 6 bases and J 3 bases; nucleotides not matched to a gene: 7.

The V gene is TRBV18, the J gene TRBJ2-3; D remains ambiguous. The V gene lost 6 bases and the J gene lost 0 bases, with 13 bases spanning the gap. In germline, CDR1 is KGHSH, CDR2 LQKENI. The CDR3 has 15 residues. In DNA, the CDR3 is TGTGCCAGCTCCATTTCCGCAGAGAGCACAGATACGCAGTATTTT. Protein sequence: CASSISAESTDTQYF.

This clone appeared a few times. CDR3 protein: CASSPGQGAREQFF. The DNA for the CDR3 is TGCGCCAGCAGCCCGGGACAGGGGGCGCGGGAGCAGTTCTTC. The chain couples TRBV5-1 to TRBJ2-1, with 12 bases identical to TRBD1. Germline V gene sequence: CDR1 SGHRS, CDR2 YFSETQ. Trimming took 4 bases from V and 10 from J; bases not matched to a gene: 6. This CDR3 has 14 residues.

J is TRBJ2-1 and V is TRBV29-1; D unresolved. The germline V gene encodes CDR1 SQVTM and CDR2 ANQGSEA. V lost 3 bases and J lost 3, with 6 bases in between. This CDR3 comprises 12 residues. The CDR3 loop reads CSVDQNYNEQFF. CDR3 DNA: TGCAGCGTTGACCAGAACTACAATGAGCAGTTCTTC.

J is TRBJ1-2 and V is TRBV19, with D possibly TRBD1 on 6 matching bases. Germline V gene lookup returns CDR1 LNHDA and CDR2 SQIVND (reference sequence). The V end was cut by 8 bases, the J end by 3 bases, with 31 bases between. This CDR3 contains 19 residues. CDR3 in amino acids: CASQNFLQGTDLKDYGYTF. Written as DNA, the CDR3 is TGTGCCAGTCAAAATTTCCTTCAGGGGACCGACCTAAAGGACTATGGCTACACCTTC.

This chain connects TRBV2 to TRBJ2-2; D is perhaps TRBD1 (5 bases). This CDR3 region has 12 residues. Germline assignment: CDR1 SNHLY and CDR2 FYNNEI. Trimming shortened V by 6 bases and J by 6 bases, and 8 bases separated the two germline ends. The DNA for the CDR3 is TGTGCCAGCAGCAGGGTGGCCGGGGAGCTGTTTTTT. Translated, it gives CASSRVAGELFF.

The chain's CDR3 is CAISESGSDQETQYF. CDR3 in DNA: TGTGCCATCAGTGAGTCGGGCAGTGACCAAGAGACCCAGTACTTC. The rearrangement links TRBV10-3 to TRBJ2-5; no firm D call. V was pared by 0 bases and J by 0 bases, with 8 bases between. CDR3 length: 15 amino acids. Germline V gene lookup returns CDR1 ENHRY and CDR2 SYGVKD.

This sequence joins TRBV6-6 and TRBJ2-7; the D is unclear. V lost 8 bases to trimming and J lost 2 bases, with 10 bases between them. Per germline, CDR1 MNHNY and CDR2 SVGAGI (reference sequence). The CDR3 is 12 amino acids. The CDR3 coding sequence is TGTGCCAGCGGGTGGGATCCCTACGAGCAGTACTTC. The encoded protein is CASGWDPYEQYF.

The rearrangement joins TRBV4-3 to TRBJ2-1, with 12 bases identical to TRBD1. Germline V gene lookup returns CDR1 LGHNA and CDR2 YSLEER. V lost 4 bases, J lost 9 bases, and 4 bases stayed unmatched. The CDR3 has 14 amino acids. The CDR3 DNA reads as TGCGCCAGCAGCCGAGGGACAGGGGGCTCTGAGCAGTTCTTC. It encodes CASSRGTGGSEQFF.